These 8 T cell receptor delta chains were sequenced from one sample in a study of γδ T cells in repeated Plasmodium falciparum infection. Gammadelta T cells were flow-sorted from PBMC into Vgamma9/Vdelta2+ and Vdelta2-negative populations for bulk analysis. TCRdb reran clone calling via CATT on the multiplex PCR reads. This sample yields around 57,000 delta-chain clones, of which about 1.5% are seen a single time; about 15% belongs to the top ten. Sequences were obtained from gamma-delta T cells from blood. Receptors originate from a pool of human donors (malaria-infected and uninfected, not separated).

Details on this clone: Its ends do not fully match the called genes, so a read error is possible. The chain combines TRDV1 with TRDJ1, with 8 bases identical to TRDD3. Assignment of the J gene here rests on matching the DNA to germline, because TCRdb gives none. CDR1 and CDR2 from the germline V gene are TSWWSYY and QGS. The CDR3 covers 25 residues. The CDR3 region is CSGEAKGLLGTQTILGAVNTDKLIF. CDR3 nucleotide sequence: TGCTCTGGGGAAGCTAAAGGTCTCCTGGGTACACAGACGATACTGGGGGCTGTTAACACCGATAAACTCATCTTT.

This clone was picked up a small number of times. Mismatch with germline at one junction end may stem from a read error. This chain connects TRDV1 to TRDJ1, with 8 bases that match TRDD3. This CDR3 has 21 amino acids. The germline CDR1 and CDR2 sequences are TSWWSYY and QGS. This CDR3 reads CALGEGQGGPPGDKDADKLIF. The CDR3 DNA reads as TGTGCTCTTGGGGAAGGCCAGGGGGGACCGCCGGGGGATAAGGACGCCGATAAGCTCATCTTT.

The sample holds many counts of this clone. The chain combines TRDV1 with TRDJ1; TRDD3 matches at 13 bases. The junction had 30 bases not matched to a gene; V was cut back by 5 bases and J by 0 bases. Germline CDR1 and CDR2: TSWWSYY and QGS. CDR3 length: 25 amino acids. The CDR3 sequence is CALGNTSTSNEVEYWGIRYTDKLIF. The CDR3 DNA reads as TGTGCTCTTGGGAATACCTCCACTTCCAACGAGGTAGAGTACTGGGGGATACGGTACACCGATAAACTCATCTTT.

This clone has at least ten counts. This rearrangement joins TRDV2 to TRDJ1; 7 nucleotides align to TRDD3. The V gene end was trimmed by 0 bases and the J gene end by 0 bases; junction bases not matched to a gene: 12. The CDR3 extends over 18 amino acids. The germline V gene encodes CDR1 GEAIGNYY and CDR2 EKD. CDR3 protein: CACDTAIILGMYTDKLIF. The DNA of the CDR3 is TGTGCCTGTGACACCGCGATTATACTGGGGATGTACACCGATAAACTCATCTTT.

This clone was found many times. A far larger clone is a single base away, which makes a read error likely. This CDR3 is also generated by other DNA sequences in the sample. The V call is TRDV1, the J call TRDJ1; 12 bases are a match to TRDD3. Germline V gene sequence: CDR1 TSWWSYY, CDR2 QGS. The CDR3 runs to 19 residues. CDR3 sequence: CALGELSGGYATDTDKLIF. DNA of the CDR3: TGTGCTCTTGGGGAACTATCTGGGGGATACGCGACTGACACCGACAAACTCATCTTT.

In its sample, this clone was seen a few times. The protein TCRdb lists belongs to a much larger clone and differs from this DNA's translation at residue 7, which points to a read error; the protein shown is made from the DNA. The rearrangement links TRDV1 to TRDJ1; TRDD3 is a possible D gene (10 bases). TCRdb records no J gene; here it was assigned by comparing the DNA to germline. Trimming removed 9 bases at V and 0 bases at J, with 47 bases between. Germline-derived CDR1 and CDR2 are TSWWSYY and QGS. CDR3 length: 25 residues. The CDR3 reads CALLPKLTFLPLLIVLGDYTDKLIF. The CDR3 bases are TGTGCTCTCTTACCCAAACTGACCTTCCTACCTCTTTTAATTGTACTGGGGGATTACACCGATAAACTCATCTTT.

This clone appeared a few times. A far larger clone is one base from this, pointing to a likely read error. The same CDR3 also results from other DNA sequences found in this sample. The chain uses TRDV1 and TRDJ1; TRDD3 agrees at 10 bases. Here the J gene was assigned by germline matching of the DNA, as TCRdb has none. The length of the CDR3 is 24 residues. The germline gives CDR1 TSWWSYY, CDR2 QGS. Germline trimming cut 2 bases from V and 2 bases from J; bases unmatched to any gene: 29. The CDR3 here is CALGETGLRHLGGYRGWGTDKLIF. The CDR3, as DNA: TGTGCTCTTGGGGAAACAGGCCTTCGACACCTTGGGGGATACCGAGGTTGGGGGACCGATAAACTCATCTTT.

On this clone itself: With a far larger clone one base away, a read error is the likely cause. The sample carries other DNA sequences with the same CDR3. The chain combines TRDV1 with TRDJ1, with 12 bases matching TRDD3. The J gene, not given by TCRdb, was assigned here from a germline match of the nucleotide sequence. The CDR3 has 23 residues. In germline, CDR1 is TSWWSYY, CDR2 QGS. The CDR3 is CALGESFLPYWGILWAYTDKLIF. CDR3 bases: TGTGCTCTTGGGGAGAGCTTCCTACCGTACTGGGGGATACTTTGGGCTTACACTGATAAACTCATCTTT.